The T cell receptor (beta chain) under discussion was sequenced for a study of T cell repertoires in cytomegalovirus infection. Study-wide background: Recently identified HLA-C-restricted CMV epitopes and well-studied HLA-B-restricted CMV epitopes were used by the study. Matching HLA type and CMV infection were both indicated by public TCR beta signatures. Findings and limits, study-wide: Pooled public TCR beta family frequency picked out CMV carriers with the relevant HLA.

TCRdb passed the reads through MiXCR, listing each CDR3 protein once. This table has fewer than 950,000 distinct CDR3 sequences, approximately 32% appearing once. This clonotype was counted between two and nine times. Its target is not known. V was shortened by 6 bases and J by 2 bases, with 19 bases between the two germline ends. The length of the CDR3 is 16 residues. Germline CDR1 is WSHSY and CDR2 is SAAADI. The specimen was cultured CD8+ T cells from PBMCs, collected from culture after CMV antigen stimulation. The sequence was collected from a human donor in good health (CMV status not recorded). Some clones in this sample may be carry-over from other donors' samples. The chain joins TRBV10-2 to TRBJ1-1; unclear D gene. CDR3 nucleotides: TGCGCCAGCAGCCCAATCCCCTCCAGAAGTAACACTGAAGCTTTCTTT. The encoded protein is CASSPIPSRSNTEAFF.